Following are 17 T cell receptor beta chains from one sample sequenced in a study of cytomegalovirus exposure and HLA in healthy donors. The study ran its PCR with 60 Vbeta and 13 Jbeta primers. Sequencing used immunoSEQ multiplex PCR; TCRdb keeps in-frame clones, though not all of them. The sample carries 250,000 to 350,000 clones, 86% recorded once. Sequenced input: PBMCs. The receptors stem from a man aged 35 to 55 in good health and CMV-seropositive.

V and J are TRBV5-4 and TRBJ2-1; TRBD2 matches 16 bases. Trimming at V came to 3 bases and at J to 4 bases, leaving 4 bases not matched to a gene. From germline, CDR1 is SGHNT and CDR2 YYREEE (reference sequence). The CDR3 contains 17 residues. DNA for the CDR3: TGTGCCAGCAGCTCAGGGACTAGCGGGAGGGGTTACAATGAGCAGTTCTTC. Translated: CASSSGTSGRGYNEQFF.

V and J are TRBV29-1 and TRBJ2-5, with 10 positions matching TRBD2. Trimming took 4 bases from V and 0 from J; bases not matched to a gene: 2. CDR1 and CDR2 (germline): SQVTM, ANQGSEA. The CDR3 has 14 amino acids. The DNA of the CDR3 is TGCAGCGTTGGCGGACTAGCGGACCAAGAGACCCAGTACTTC. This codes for CSVGGLADQETQYF.

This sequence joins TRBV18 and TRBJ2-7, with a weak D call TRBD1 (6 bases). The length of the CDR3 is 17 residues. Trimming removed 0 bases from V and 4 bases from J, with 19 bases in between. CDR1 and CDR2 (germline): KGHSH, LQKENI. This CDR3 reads CASSPPAGEVNGYEQYF. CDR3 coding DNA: TGTGCCAGCTCACCACCCGCAGGGGAAGTAAACGGGTACGAGCAGTACTTC.

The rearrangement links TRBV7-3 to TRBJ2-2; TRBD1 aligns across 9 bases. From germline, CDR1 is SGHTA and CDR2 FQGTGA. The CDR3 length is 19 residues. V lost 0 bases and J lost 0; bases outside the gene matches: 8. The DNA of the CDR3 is TGTGCCAGCAGCTTAACGTTTGGACAGGGGAAAACGAACACCGGGGAGCTGTTTTTT. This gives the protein CASSLTFGQGKTNTGELFF.

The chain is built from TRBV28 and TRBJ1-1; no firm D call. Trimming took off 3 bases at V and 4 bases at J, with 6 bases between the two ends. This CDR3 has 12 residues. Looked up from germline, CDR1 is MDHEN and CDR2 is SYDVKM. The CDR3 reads CASSLAGTEAFF. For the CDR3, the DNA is TGTGCCAGCAGTTTGGCTGGCACTGAAGCTTTCTTT.

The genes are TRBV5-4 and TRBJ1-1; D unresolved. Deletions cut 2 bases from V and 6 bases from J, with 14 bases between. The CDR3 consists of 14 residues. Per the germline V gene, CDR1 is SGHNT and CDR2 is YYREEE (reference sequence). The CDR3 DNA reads TGTGCCAGCAGCTTTCGGGGAGCATATGCTGAAGCTTTCTTT. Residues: CASSFRGAYAEAFF.

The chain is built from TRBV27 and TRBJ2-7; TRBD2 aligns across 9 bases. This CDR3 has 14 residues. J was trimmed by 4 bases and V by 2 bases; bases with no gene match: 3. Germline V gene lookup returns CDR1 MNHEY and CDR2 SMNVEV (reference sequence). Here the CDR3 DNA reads TGTGCCAGCAGTTTAGGCGGGAGGGAATACGAGCAGTACTTC. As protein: CASSLGGREYEQYF.

The CDR3 region has the DNA TGTGCCAGTAGGACCACAGGGTTACGCAATCAGCCCCAGCATTTT. It is translated as CASRTTGLRNQPQHF. This chain connects TRBV19 to TRBJ1-5, with a tentative D call TRBD1 (6 bases). Trimming removed 6 bases at V and 2 bases at J, with 14 bases between. Germline-derived CDR1 and CDR2 are LNHDA and SQIVND (reference sequence). CDR3 length: 15 amino acids.

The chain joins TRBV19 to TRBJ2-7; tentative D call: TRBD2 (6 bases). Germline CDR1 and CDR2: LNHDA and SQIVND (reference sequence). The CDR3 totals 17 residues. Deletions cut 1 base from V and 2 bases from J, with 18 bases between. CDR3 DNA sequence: TGTGCCAGTAGTATAGGCGGGGTGGGGACGTCTCCCTACGAGCAGTACTTC. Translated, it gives CASSIGGVGTSPYEQYF.

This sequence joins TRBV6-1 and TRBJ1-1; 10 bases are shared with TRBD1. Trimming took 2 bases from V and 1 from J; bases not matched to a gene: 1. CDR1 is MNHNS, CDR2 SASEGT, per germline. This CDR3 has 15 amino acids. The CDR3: CASSERDRGNTEAFF. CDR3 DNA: TGTGCCAGCAGTGAAAGGGACAGGGGGAACACTGAAGCTTTCTTT.

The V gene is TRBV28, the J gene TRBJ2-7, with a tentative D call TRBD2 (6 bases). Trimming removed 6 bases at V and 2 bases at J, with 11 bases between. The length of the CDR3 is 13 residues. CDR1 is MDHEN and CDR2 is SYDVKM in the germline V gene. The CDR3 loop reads CASRPGGTYEQYF. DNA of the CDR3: TGTGCCAGCAGGCCTGGGGGGACCTACGAGCAGTACTTC.

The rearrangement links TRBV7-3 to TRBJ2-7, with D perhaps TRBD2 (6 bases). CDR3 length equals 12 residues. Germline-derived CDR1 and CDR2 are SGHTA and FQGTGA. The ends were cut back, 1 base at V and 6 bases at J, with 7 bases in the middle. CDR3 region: CASSLNSGEQYF. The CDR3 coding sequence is TGTGCCAGCAGCTTAAATAGCGGCGAGCAGTACTTC.

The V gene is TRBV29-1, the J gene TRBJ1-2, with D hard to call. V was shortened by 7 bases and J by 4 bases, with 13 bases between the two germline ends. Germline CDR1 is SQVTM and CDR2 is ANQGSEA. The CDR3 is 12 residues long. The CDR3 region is CSAPSGSYGYTF. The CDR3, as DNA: TGCAGCGCTCCGAGTGGGAGCTATGGCTACACCTTC. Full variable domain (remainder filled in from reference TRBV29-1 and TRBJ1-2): SAVISQKPSRDICQRGTSLTIQCQVDSQVTMMFWYRQQPGQSLTLIATANQGSEATYESGFVIDKFPISRPNLTFSTLTVSNMSPEDSSIYLCSAPSGSYGYTFGSGTRLTVV.

This CDR3 reads CAWIQSSANYGYTF. DNA for the CDR3: TGTGCCTGGATACAGAGCTCCGCTAACTATGGCTACACCTTC. The V and J genes are TRBV30 and TRBJ1-2; D remains unclear. Germline CDR1 reads GTSNPN; CDR2 reads SVGIG (reference sequence). The germline V and J ends were trimmed by 4 bases and 0 bases, with 12 bases remaining between them. The CDR3 totals 14 residues.

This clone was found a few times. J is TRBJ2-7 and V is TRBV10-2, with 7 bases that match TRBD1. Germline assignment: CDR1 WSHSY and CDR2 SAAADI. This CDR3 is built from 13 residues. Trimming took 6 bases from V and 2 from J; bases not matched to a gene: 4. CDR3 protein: CASREQGTYEQYF. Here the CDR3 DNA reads TGCGCCAGCAGAGAACAGGGGACCTACGAGCAGTACTTC.

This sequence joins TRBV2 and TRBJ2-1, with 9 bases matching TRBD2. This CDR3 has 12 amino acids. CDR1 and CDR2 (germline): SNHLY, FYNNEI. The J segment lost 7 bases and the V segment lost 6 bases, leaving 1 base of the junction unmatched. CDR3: CASRLAGNEQFF. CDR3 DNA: TGTGCCAGCAGGCTAGCGGGGAATGAGCAGTTCTTC.

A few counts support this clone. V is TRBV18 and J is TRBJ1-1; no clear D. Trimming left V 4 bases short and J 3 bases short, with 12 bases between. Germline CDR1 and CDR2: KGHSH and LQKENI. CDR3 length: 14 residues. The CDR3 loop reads CASSQNGQDTEAFF. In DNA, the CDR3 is TGTGCCAGCTCACAAAACGGCCAGGACACTGAAGCTTTCTTT.